The 10 T cell receptor beta chains below were found in one sample sequenced in a study of shared clonotypes between healthy human individuals. TCRdb's copy holds only in-frame clones and misses some; the assay was immunoSEQ multiplex PCR. The table records roughly 2,300,000 clones, 92% of them present only once. Material for sequencing was naive CD4+ T cells from PBMCs. Sample subset: CD45RA+ positively selected. The source of these receptors is a man younger than 35 in good health. Some clones in this sample may be carry-over from other donors' samples.

This sequence joins TRBV7-8 and TRBJ2-2, with TRBD2 as a possible D gene (5 bases). The CDR3 contains 14 residues. The V gene's germline CDR1 is SGHVS and CDR2 FQNEAQ. The V and J ends lost 2 bases and 1 base respectively, with 5 bases between them. The CDR3 loop reads CASSLRENTGELFF. For the CDR3, the DNA is TGTGCCAGCAGCTTACGGGAGAACACCGGGGAGCTGTTTTTT.

This clone was observed once. The rearrangement uses TRBV15 and TRBJ2-3; 9 nucleotides agree with TRBD2. Losses at the gene ends were 5 bases for V and 2 bases for J; bases not matched to a gene: 5. The CDR3 is 15 residues long. Germline CDR1 is LNHNV and CDR2 is YYDKDF (reference sequence). The CDR3 coding sequence is TGTGCCACCAGCTCCAGCGGGAGGAACACAGATACGCAGTATTTT. This gives the protein CATSSSGRNTDTQYF.

Comments on this clone: Different DNA sequences within this sample yield the same CDR3. The chain combines TRBV6-5 with TRBJ2-7; TRBD1 aligns across 9 bases. The J segment lost 2 bases and the V segment lost 7 bases, leaving 3 bases of the junction unmatched. Looked up from germline, CDR1 is MNHEY and CDR2 is SVGAGI. The CDR3 covers 13 residues. The DNA for the CDR3 is TGTGCCAGCATGGGACAGGGACCCTACGAGCAGTACTTC. Protein sequence: CASMGQGPYEQYF.

Details on this clone: Distinct nucleotide sequences in the sample also encode this CDR3. The rearrangement uses TRBV7-2 and TRBJ1-1; D is ambiguous. The germline V and J ends were trimmed by 4 bases and 1 base, with 7 bases remaining between them. The CDR3 length is 13 residues. The germline V gene encodes CDR1 SGHTA and CDR2 FQGNSA. CDR3 bases: TGTGCCAGCAGCTCCCGGGCGAACACTGAAGCTTTCTTT. Residues: CASSSRANTEAFF.

This chain links TRBV30 with TRBJ2-5; TRBD2 agrees at 13 bases. The DNA end favors TRBJ2-7, so the J call may be wrong. This CDR3 contains 15 residues. The V gene's germline CDR1 is GTSNPN and CDR2 SVGIG (reference sequence). The CDR3 bases are TGTGCCTGGAGTGTGGGACTAGCGGGACTCAACGAGCAGTACTTC. Amino acids: CAWSVGLAGLNEQYF.

The CDR3 DNA is TGTGCCAGCAGACCTACAGGGGGAGGTCAGCCCCAGCATTTT. Residues: CASRPTGGGQPQHF. The chain has TRBV2 and TRBJ1-5, with TRBD1 identical over 8 bases. This CDR3 contains 14 residues. V was pared by 6 bases and J by 6 bases, with 7 bases of the junction left unmatched. Per the germline V gene, CDR1 is SNHLY and CDR2 is FYNNEI.

The chain uses TRBV5-1 and TRBJ2-1; TRBD2 matches 16 bases. The ends lost 4 bases at V and 2 bases at J; junction bases unmatched: 9. There are 19 residues in the CDR3. Per germline, CDR1 SGHRS and CDR2 YFSETQ. CDR3 loop: CASSPGLAGGPSPYNEQFF. The CDR3, as DNA: TGCGCCAGCAGCCCGGGACTAGCGGGAGGGCCTAGCCCCTACAATGAGCAGTTCTTC. The full variable domain, completed using reference TRBV5-1 and TRBJ2-1, is KAGVTQTPRYLIKTRGQQVTLSCSPISGHRSVSWYQQTPGQGLQFLFEYFSETQRNKGNFPGRFSGRQFSNSRSEMNVSTLELGDSALYLCASSPGLAGGPSPYNEQFFGPGTRLTVL.

This chain joins TRBV5-1 and TRBJ2-7; D not certain. The germline V gene encodes CDR1 SGHRS and CDR2 YFSETQ. V lost 3 bases and J 4 bases, leaving 8 bases between the germline ends. The CDR3 contains 12 residues. The CDR3 spells CASSSLRYEQYF. As DNA, the CDR3 is TGCGCCAGCAGCTCTCTCCGATACGAGCAGTACTTC.

The chain couples TRBV7-8 to TRBJ2-1, with TRBD2 identical over 8 bases. Per germline, CDR1 SGHVS and CDR2 FQNEAQ. V was pared by 5 bases and J by 4 bases, with 10 bases of the junction left unmatched. The CDR3 is made up of 16 amino acids. The DNA of the CDR3 is TGTGCCAGCAGCAGGGAAAGACTAGCGTTATACAATGAGCAGTTCTTC. It specifies CASSRERLALYNEQFF.

This clone showed up just a few times. The chain carries TRBV21-1 and TRBJ1-5. TRBV21-1 is designated a pseudogene. The CDR3 totals 12 residues. The CDR3 reads CATRTGNQPQHF. The CDR3 DNA sequence: TGTGCCACCAGGACGGGAAATCAGCCCCAGCATTTT.